This T cell receptor beta chain was documented in a study of blood T cell repertoires in COVID-19. Libraries were prepared by immunoSEQ multiplex PCR; TCRdb keeps only in-frame clonotypes and omits some of them. The sample has around 200,000 clones, approximately 84% seen once. Cohorts were determined from participant-reported clinical history. Germline V gene data show CDR1 as MNHEY and CDR2 as SMNVEV (reference sequence). The CDR3 length is 15 residues. The V and J ends lost 0 bases and 11 bases respectively, with 17 bases between them. This receptor was obtained from a woman aged 30 to 39 who had recovered from COVID-19. This chain links TRBV27 with TRBJ1-5; D might be TRBD1 (5 bases). Input material: PBMCs or T cells enriched from blood (not recorded which). DNA of the CDR3: TGTGCCAGCAGTTTATCGGGGGGAGGCGGCCTAGCCCAGCATTTT. It codes for CASSLSGGGGLAQHF.